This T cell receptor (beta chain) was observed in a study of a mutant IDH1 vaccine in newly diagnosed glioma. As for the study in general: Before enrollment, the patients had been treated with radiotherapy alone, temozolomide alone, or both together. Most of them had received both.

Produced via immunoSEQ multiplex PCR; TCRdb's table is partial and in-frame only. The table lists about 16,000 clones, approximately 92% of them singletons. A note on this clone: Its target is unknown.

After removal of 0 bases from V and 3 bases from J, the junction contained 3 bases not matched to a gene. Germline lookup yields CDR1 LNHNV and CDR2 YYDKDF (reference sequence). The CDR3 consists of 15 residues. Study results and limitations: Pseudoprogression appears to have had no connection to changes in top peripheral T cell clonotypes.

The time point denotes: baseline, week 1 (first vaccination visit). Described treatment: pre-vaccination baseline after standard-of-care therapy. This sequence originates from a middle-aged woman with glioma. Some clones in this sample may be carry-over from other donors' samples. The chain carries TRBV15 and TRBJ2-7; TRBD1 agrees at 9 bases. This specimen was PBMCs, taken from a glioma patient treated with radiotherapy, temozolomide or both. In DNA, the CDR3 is TGTGCCACCAGCAGAGAGGGGACAGGGTACTACGAGCAGTACTTC. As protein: CATSREGTGYYEQYF.